The entry below describes one T cell receptor beta chain. Its specificity is unknown. The data originate from a study of cytomegalovirus exposure and HLA in healthy donors. This CDR3 comprises 15 residues. Germline CDR1 reads SGHAT; CDR2 reads FQDESV (reference sequence). The J segment lost 2 bases and the V segment lost 3 bases, leaving 6 bases of the junction unmatched. PCR involved 60 Vbeta and 13 Jbeta primers. Sequenced by immunoSEQ multiplex PCR; TCRdb stores in-frame clones only, minus some. The profile shows a few hundred thousand clones, about 83% of them singletons. Points from the study as a whole: Cytomegalovirus status was reportedly diagnosed by the classifier with high sensitivity and specificity. CMV serostatus was the sole immune exposure data available.

The rearrangement links TRBV11-1 to TRBJ2-5, with TRBD1 matching 7 bases. The TCR sequence derives from a woman in her forties in good health and CMV-seropositive. Sequencing was done on a sample of PBMCs. The CDR3 spells CASSFLPGQQETQYF. In nucleotides, the CDR3 is TGTGCCAGCAGCTTCCTACCGGGACAGCAAGAGACCCAGTACTTC.